The 7 T cell receptor beta chains listed next were all sequenced from one sample in a study of cytomegalovirus exposure and HLA in healthy donors. The PCR contained 60 Vbeta and 13 Jbeta primers. The table came from immunoSEQ multiplex PCR; TCRdb's copy has only in-frame clones and leaves some out. The table lists 170,000 or so clones, over 70% of them singletons. The specimen sequenced was PBMCs. The receptor source for this set is a woman aged 30 to 39 in good health and CMV-seropositive.

This chain joins TRBV7-9 and TRBJ2-7; 10 nucleotides align to TRBD1. The junction had 4 bases not matched to a gene; V was cut back by 5 bases and J by 6 bases. CDR1 and CDR2 from the germline V gene are SEHNR and FQNEAQ (reference sequence). This CDR3 comprises 13 residues. CDR3 bases: TGTGCCAGCAGCCGGGGACAGGGGAGCGAGCAGTACTTC. Amino acids: CASSRGQGSEQYF.

J is TRBJ2-7 and V is TRBV25-1, with TRBD1 matching 9 bases. This CDR3 comprises 14 residues. The germline V gene has CDR1 MGHDK and CDR2 SYGVNS. The V and J ends lost 3 bases and 4 bases, in that order; junction bases with no gene match: 4. The CDR3 loop is CASSDDRGEYEQYF. DNA of the CDR3: TGTGCCAGCAGTGACGACAGGGGGGAGTACGAGCAGTACTTC.

The V and J genes are TRBV29-1 and TRBJ1-1, with D tentatively TRBD1 (5 bases). V lost 6 bases to trimming and J lost 1 base, with 9 bases between them. CDR3 length: 12 amino acids. The germline V gene has CDR1 SQVTM and CDR2 ANQGSEA. The CDR3 loop reads CSVGGTNTEAFF. The CDR3 bases are TGCAGCGTGGGGGGAACGAACACTGAAGCTTTCTTT.

The chain carries TRBV7-8 and TRBJ2-5; 11 bases are a match to TRBD2. Trimming at V came to 5 bases and at J to 4 bases, leaving 9 bases not matched to a gene. Germline CDR1 SGHVS, CDR2 FQNEAQ. The CDR3 has 16 amino acids. CDR3 nucleotides: TGTGCCAGCAGCCCGACTTTAGCGGGAGGGCGAGAGACCCAGTACTTC. Translated: CASSPTLAGGRETQYF. The full variable domain, its missing parts supplied by reference TRBV7-8 and TRBJ2-5, is GAGVSQSPRYKVAKRGQDVALRCDPISGHVSLFWYQQALGQGPEFLTYFQNEAQLDKSGLPSDRFFAERPEGSVSTLKIQRTQQEDSAVYLCASSPTLAGGRETQYFGPGTRLLVL.

V gene TRBV27 combines with J gene TRBJ2-3; D might be TRBD2 (6 bases). The CDR3 consists of 16 residues. V lost 6 bases to trimming and J lost 1 base, with 17 bases between them. CDR1 MNHEY and CDR2 SMNVEV come from the germline V gene (reference sequence). In DNA form, the CDR3 reads TGTGCCAGCAGCACATTTATAGCGGAACGCACAGATACGCAGTATTTT. Protein product: CASSTFIAERTDTQYF.

The V gene is TRBV4-2, the J gene TRBJ2-1, with 7 bases that match TRBD2. The J segment lost 3 bases and the V segment lost 3 bases, leaving 5 bases of the junction unmatched. Germline loops: CDR1 LGHNA, CDR2 YNFKEQ. The CDR3 is made up of 15 amino acids. The CDR3 reads CASSHALADYNEQFF. CDR3 coding DNA: TGTGCCAGCAGCCATGCGCTAGCGGACTACAATGAGCAGTTCTTC.

V and J are TRBV6-5 and TRBJ2-7; 9 positions agree with TRBD1. The CDR3 totals 14 residues. The junction had 7 bases not matched to a gene; V was cut back by 6 bases and J by 4 bases. CDR1 is MNHEY, CDR2 SVGAGI, per germline. The CDR3 is CASSLDRGVYEQYF. CDR3 DNA sequence: TGTGCCAGCAGCCTGGACAGGGGAGTGTACGAGCAGTACTTC.